This note documents a single T cell receptor beta chain sequence. What it recognizes is unknown. This entry is derived from a study of Ad26.COV2.S vaccination and SARS-CoV-2 variants. Whole-study findings and limits: The TCR breadth and depth analyses may have produced an underestimate of total T cell responses.

TCRdb's table, derived via immunoSEQ multiplex PCR, lists solely in-frame clones and lacks some. The sample lists roughly 300,000 clones, roughly 90% occurring once. V lost 1 base and J lost 1; bases outside the gene matches: 1. Germline V gene data show CDR1 as SEHNR and CDR2 as FQNEAQ (reference sequence). This CDR3 has 15 residues. Treatment: around 19 received Ad26.COV2.S at low or high dose, single or two shots; roughly 5 received placebo; per-sample allocation not given. Material that was analyzed had been drawn on day 63 after the first vaccine or placebo injection. This sample comprised peripheral blood, obtained in a trial of Ad26.COV2.S vaccine versus placebo. The J gene is TRBJ2-1, the V gene TRBV7-9; 7 bases fit TRBD2. This receptor was taken from a person between 18 and 60 years old who received the Ad26.COV2.S COVID-19 vaccine or a placebo. The CDR3 DNA reads TGTGCCAGCAGCTTAGGACTAGCATCCTACAATGAGCAGTTCTTC. It is translated as CASSLGLASYNEQFF.